This T cell receptor beta chain is drawn from a study of blood T cells in healthy people across ages. Study results and limitations: Long-lived and aged donors differed, with more naive CD4+ cells and higher diversity in the long-lived. No one knew whether donors had CMV, which possibly confounded expanded clonotype changes. Roughly linear age-related decline in beta diversity appeared, significant by age about 40.

Details on this clonotype: The target antigen is unknown.

Trimming stripped 9 bases from V and 2 bases from J, with 10 bases between. The CDR3 is 13 amino acids. CDR1 and CDR2 (germline): MDHEN, SYDVKM. Combining a sample-barcoded 5' primer with a J-beta primer mix, a second PCR ran for roughly 7 to 12 cycles. Template switching added a 12-random-nucleotide identifier to every cDNA molecule. TCRdb passed the 5' RACE reads through MiXCR, listing each CDR3 protein once. The sample consists of under 2 million distinct CDR3 sequences, 30% to 35% of them appearing once. This receptor was obtained from a woman in her 30s in good health. The sequenced material came from blood. V usage is TRBV28 and J usage is TRBJ2-2, with D uncertain. The CDR3 reads CASLPVNTGELFF. The CDR3 DNA reads as TGTGCCAGTCTCCCGGTCAACACCGGGGAGCTGTTTTTT.